This entry features one T cell receptor beta chain sequence. The data originate from a study of blood T cell repertoires in COVID-19. Study details: T cells, B-cell-depleted T cells, or PBMCs provided the cDNA or gDNA that served as material.

Study processing details: Estimated nucleated cell counts came from reference gene primer amplification. This table comes from immunoSEQ multiplex PCR, and its TCRdb copy is limited to in-frame clones, with some not included. V and J calls and clone size follow that table, whereas D and trimming were derived from the DNA. Of about 230,000 clones in the sample, 85% to 90% were seen once. The germline CDR1 and CDR2 sequences are KGHDR and SFDVKD. J lost 2 bases, V lost 7 bases, and 7 bases had no gene match. This CDR3 has 14 residues. Allocation to cohorts depended on clinical history reported by the participants.

The V call is TRBV24-1, the J call TRBJ2-7; 7 positions match TRBD1. This clonotype was obtained from a woman in her 30s with acute COVID-19. What was sequenced was PBMCs or T cells enriched from blood (not recorded which). This chain's CDR3 is CATSPGQRPYEQYF. The CDR3 DNA follows: TGTGCCACCAGCCCGGGACAGCGTCCCTACGAGCAGTACTTC.